This is a list of T cell receptor beta chains from one sample in a study of blood T cell repertoires in COVID-19. TCRdb's table, derived via immunoSEQ multiplex PCR, lists solely in-frame clones and lacks some. The sample records hundreds of thousands of clones, about nine tenths being singletons. Sequenced: peripheral blood. Receptors were obtained from a man aged 18-30 years with active or convalescent COVID-19. Both conserved end residues are part of each CDR3.

length: 14
J: TRBJ1-4
V: TRBV5-1
CDR3: CASSRGSPNEKLFF

length: 13
J: TRBJ2-1
V: TRBV18
CDR3: CASSQSGGNEQFF

length: 15
J: TRBJ2-7
V: TRBV11-2
CDR3: CASSALRDGGYEQYF

length: 12
J: TRBJ2-1
V: TRBV19
CDR3: CASSIRSNEQFF

length: 15
J: TRBJ2-1
V: TRBV7-2
CDR3: CASSLVGGGFNEQFF

length: 12
J: TRBJ2-7
V: TRBV19
CDR3: CASSTNQDEQYF

length: 13
J: TRBJ2-7
V: TRBV7-2
CDR3: CASSSVSSYEQYF

length: 13
J: TRBJ1-3
V: TRBV29-1
CDR3: CSVLTGKGNTIYF

length: 15
J: TRBJ2-7
V: TRBV4-1
CDR3: CASSQVGRGRNEQYF

length: 17
J: TRBJ1-1
V: TRBV19
CDR3: CASRIEGARSVGTEAFF

length: 16
J: TRBJ1-3
V: TRBV7-6
CDR3: CASSLAAVDSGNTIYF